The next 27 T cell receptor beta chains were all read from a single sample in a study of shared clonotypes between healthy human individuals. TCRdb's copy holds only in-frame clones and misses some; the assay was immunoSEQ multiplex PCR. The top ten clones hold around 0.47% of a sample with roughly 1,500,000 clones, approximately 98% of them seen once. Input material: naive CD4+ T cells sorted from blood. Indicated subset: CD45RA+ positively selected. These TCRs come from a man under 40 in good health.

The V and J genes are TRBV27 and TRBJ2-7; 8 positions agree with TRBD1. Trimming took 3 bases from V and 6 from J; bases not matched to a gene: 7. CDR1 and CDR2 from the germline V gene are MNHEY and SMNVEV (reference sequence). The CDR3 covers 14 residues. Written as DNA, the CDR3 is TGTGCCAGCAGTTTGTCCCCAGGGGGCTCCGAGCAGTACTTC. It is translated as CASSLSPGGSEQYF.

As regards this clone: At the DNA level, this CDR3 is encoded by other sequences in the same sample as well. J is TRBJ2-7 and V is TRBV9; 10 bases agree with TRBD1. This CDR3 spans 14 amino acids. The ends lost 0 bases at V and 4 bases at J; junction bases unmatched: 1. Germline values: CDR1 SGDLS, CDR2 YYNGEE. CDR3 loop: CASSVGDRGYEQYF. CDR3 bases: TGTGCCAGCAGCGTAGGGGACAGGGGTTACGAGCAGTACTTC.

This chain connects TRBV9 to TRBJ2-7; 8 positions agree with TRBD2. Germline lookup yields CDR1 SGDLS and CDR2 YYNGEE. The V and J ends lost 10 bases and 7 bases, in that order; junction bases with no gene match: 13. The CDR3 consists of 13 residues. CDR3 sequence: CASSTSVSGEQYF. Here the CDR3 DNA reads TGTGCCTCCTCGACTAGCGTGTCTGGGGAGCAGTACTTC.

This chain uses TRBV5-1 with TRBJ2-7; D is possibly TRBD1 (5 bases). The V gene's germline CDR1 is SGHRS and CDR2 YFSETQ. The CDR3 consists of 13 residues. V was clipped by 0 bases and J by 2 bases, with 6 bases between them. The CDR3, as DNA: TGCGCCAGCAGCTTGGACAGGCCCTACGAGCAGTACTTC. Protein product: CASSLDRPYEQYF.

The rearrangement links TRBV27 to TRBJ2-3, with a possible D match to TRBD1 (6 bases). Trimming removed 6 bases from V and 0 bases from J, with 16 bases in between. Germline V gives CDR1 MNHEY, CDR2 SMNVEV (reference sequence). This CDR3 has 16 residues. The CDR3 DNA sequence: TGTGCCAGCAGAACAGGGACGGCCACCAGCACAGATACGCAGTATTTT. Residues: CASRTGTATSTDTQYF.

The rearrangement joins TRBV28 to TRBJ2-7; 9 nucleotides agree with TRBD1. CDR3 length: 17 residues. V lost 5 bases, J lost 2 bases, and 13 bases stayed unmatched. Per germline, CDR1 MDHEN and CDR2 SYDVKM. The CDR3 loop is CASSSWTGVSSPYEQYF. As DNA, the CDR3 is TGTGCCAGCAGTAGTTGGACAGGGGTTAGCTCTCCCTACGAGCAGTACTTC. The full variable domain, completed using reference TRBV28 and TRBJ2-7, is DVKVTQSSRYLVKRTGEKVFLECVQDMDHENMFWYRQDPGLGLRLIYFSYDVKMKEKGDIPEGYSVSREKKERFSLILESASTNQTSMYLCASSSWTGVSSPYEQYFGPGTRLTVT.

The V call is TRBV7-2, the J call TRBJ1-2; 9 bases map to TRBD1. CDR1 and CDR2 (germline): SGHTA, FQGNSA. The CDR3 consists of 18 residues. V was pared by 1 base and J by 0 bases, with 9 bases of the junction left unmatched. The CDR3 here is CASSLVGTGPSSNYGYTF. The CDR3 bases are TGTGCCAGCAGCTTAGTGGGGACAGGGCCAAGCTCTAACTATGGCTACACCTTC.

This clone was seen once. The rearrangement joins TRBV13 to TRBJ2-7, with D maybe TRBD2 (6 bases). The CDR3 contains 14 residues. The V gene lost 3 bases and the J gene lost 5 bases, with 14 bases spanning the gap. CDR1 and CDR2 from the germline V gene are PRHDT and FYEKMQ (reference sequence). In nucleotides, the CDR3 is TGTGCCAGCAGCTTGGGACTGTTTCGGGACGAGCAGTACTTC. Translating gives CASSLGLFRDEQYF.

The V call is TRBV5-4, the J call TRBJ2-1; no firm D call. In germline, CDR1 is SGHNT, CDR2 YYREEE (reference sequence). The CDR3 is 13 amino acids. Trimming removed 2 bases from V and 6 bases from J, with 9 bases in between. The CDR3 bases are TGTGCCAGCAGCTTTCTTACCGGCAATGAGCAGTTCTTC. Protein: CASSFLTGNEQFF.

CDR3: CASSLAVSGGSYEQYF. The CDR3 DNA reads as TGTGCCAGCAGCTTAGCGGTATCGGGCGGCTCCTACGAGCAGTACTTC. This chain links TRBV7-4 with TRBJ2-7; the D is unclear. V lost 0 bases, J lost 0 bases, and 12 bases lay in between. This CDR3 region has 16 residues. The germline V gene encodes CDR1 SGHVT and CDR2 SQSDAQ.

V and J are TRBV11-2 and TRBJ2-5, with D perhaps given as TRBD1 or TRBD2 (6 bases each). V was cut by 8 bases and J by 9 bases, with 19 bases left in between. The V gene's germline CDR1 is SGHAT and CDR2 FQNNGV. There are 13 residues in the CDR3. CDR3: CASQPLVRGAQYF. The CDR3 DNA reads TGTGCCAGCCAACCGTTGGTAAGGGGGGCCCAGTACTTC.

This chain joins TRBV2 and TRBJ2-7; tentative D call: TRBD2 (6 bases). Germline loops: CDR1 SNHLY, CDR2 FYNNEI. The CDR3 has 15 amino acids. V lost 4 bases to trimming and J lost 6 bases, with 19 bases between them. The CDR3 coding sequence is TGTGCCAGCAGTGTGAGCAGGGCCGCGGAGGGCGAGCAGTACTTC. Protein sequence: CASSVSRAAEGEQYF.

The chain couples TRBV29-1 to TRBJ2-3; tentatively, D is TRBD1 or TRBD2 (5 bases each). The CDR3 extends over 14 amino acids. Germline lookup yields CDR1 SQVTM and CDR2 ANQGSEA. The V and J ends lost 6 bases and 1 base respectively, with 14 bases between them. This chain's CDR3 is CSVLPGTRTDTQYF. CDR3 nucleotide sequence: TGCAGCGTCCTTCCGGGGACCCGCACAGATACGCAGTATTTT.

This clone was picked up one time. The J gene is TRBJ2-2, the V gene TRBV25-1; 7 bases fit TRBD1. Losses at the gene ends were 1 base for V and 0 bases for J; bases not matched to a gene: 2. The CDR3 totals 16 residues. CDR1 and CDR2 (germline): MGHDK, SYGVNS. The CDR3 protein is CASSESGQANTGELFF. CDR3 sequence (DNA): TGTGCCAGCAGTGAATCTGGACAGGCGAACACCGGGGAGCTGTTTTTT.

CDR3 region: CASRRGGSLNTGELFF. The CDR3, as DNA: TGTGCCAGCAGGAGAGGGGGATCGTTAAACACCGGGGAGCTGTTTTTT. V usage is TRBV28 and J usage is TRBJ2-2; TRBD1 is a possible D gene (6 bases). CDR1 and CDR2 from the germline V gene are MDHEN and SYDVKM. The CDR3 loop spans 16 amino acids. Trimming stripped 6 bases from V and 2 bases from J, with 16 bases between.

The rearrangement links TRBV28 to TRBJ1-2; tentatively, D is TRBD1 (6 bases). CDR3 length: 11 amino acids. V was trimmed by 7 bases and J by 8 bases, leaving 11 bases between them. The V gene's germline CDR1 is MDHEN and CDR2 SYDVKM. For the CDR3, the DNA is TGTGCCAGCACCCAGGGGATCGGCTACACCTTC. Translation gives CASTQGIGYTF.

As DNA, the CDR3 is TGTGCCAGCAGTGTAGAAGGGGAAGATACGCAGTATTTT. Its protein product is CASSVEGEDTQYF. The genes are TRBV6-4 and TRBJ2-3, with D perhaps matching TRBD1 (5 bases). Trimming stripped 4 bases from V and 5 bases from J, with 10 bases between. Germline V gene lookup returns CDR1 MRHNA and CDR2 SNTAGT. The CDR3 runs to 13 residues.

The chain has TRBV5-6 and TRBJ2-7; 7 bases fit TRBD1. Germline V gives CDR1 SGHDT, CDR2 YYEEEE. The CDR3 has 14 amino acids. The V segment lost 4 bases and the J segment 3 bases; nucleotides outside the gene matches: 7. The CDR3, as DNA: TGTGCCAGCAGCCTGGGACAGTCTTACTACGAGCAGTACTTC. As protein: CASSLGQSYYEQYF.

V gene TRBV19 combines with J gene TRBJ1-2; 9 nucleotides line up with TRBD1. Germline V gives CDR1 LNHDA, CDR2 SQIVND (reference sequence). The CDR3 runs to 14 residues. The junction had 4 bases not matched to a gene; V was cut back by 3 bases and J by 5 bases. This CDR3 is CASSIPGTGYGYTF. As DNA, the CDR3 is TGTGCCAGTAGTATTCCTGGGACAGGGTATGGCTACACCTTC. The whole variable domain, remainder taken from reference TRBV19 and TRBJ1-2, is DGGITQSPKYLFRKEGQNVTLSCEQNLNHDAMYWYRQDPGQGLRLIYYSQIVNDFQKGDIAEGYSVSREKKESFPLTVTSAQKNPTAFYLCASSIPGTGYGYTFGSGTRLTVV.

This clone appeared once. The rearrangement links TRBV7-7 to TRBJ2-5, with 7 positions matching TRBD2. J lost 3 bases, V lost 3 bases, and 7 bases had no gene match. The CDR3 runs 15 residues. The germline CDR1 and CDR2 sequences are SSHAT and FNYEAQ (reference sequence). CDR3 in amino acids: CASSFHPRGEETQYF. As DNA, the CDR3 is TGTGCCAGCAGCTTTCATCCCCGGGGGGAAGAGACCCAGTACTTC.

A single count supports this clone. The rearrangement joins TRBV30 to TRBJ2-2, with D perhaps TRBD1 or TRBD2 (6 bases each). The CDR3 has 15 amino acids. From germline, CDR1 is GTSNPN and CDR2 SVGIG (reference sequence). V gave up 4 bases and J gave up 1 base, with 13 bases separating them. CDR3 region: CAWNRGRRNTGELFF. In DNA form, the CDR3 reads TGTGCCTGGAATCGGGGGCGAAGGAACACCGGGGAGCTGTTTTTT.

The gene calls are TRBV19 and TRBJ2-7, with 7 bases identical to TRBD1. The CDR3 is made up of 14 amino acids. V shed 6 bases, J shed 0 bases, and the junction held 5 bases outside the gene matches. CDR1 is LNHDA, CDR2 SQIVND, per germline (reference sequence). The CDR3 DNA is TGTGCCAGTAGATCAGGGGGAAGCTCCTACGAGCAGTACTTC. The encoded protein is CASRSGGSSYEQYF.

The chain links TRBV4-3 to TRBJ2-2; the match to TRBD1 covers 7 bases. Looked up from germline, CDR1 is LGHNA and CDR2 is YSLEER. This CDR3 is built from 14 residues. V shed 4 bases, J shed 5 bases, and the junction held 4 bases outside the gene matches. CDR3 sequence (DNA): TGCGCCAGCAGCCGGGACAGTCGAACCGGGGAGCTGTTTTTT. It encodes CASSRDSRTGELFF.

V and J are TRBV6-6 and TRBJ2-7; TRBD2 agrees at 7 bases. CDR1 is MNHNY, CDR2 SVGAGI, per germline (reference sequence). The CDR3 length is 16 residues. With V trimmed by 7 bases and J by 0 bases, 12 bases remained unmatched. CDR3 protein: CASTIGEGANSYEQYF. The CDR3 region has the DNA TGTGCCAGCACCATAGGGGAGGGTGCGAACTCCTACGAGCAGTACTTC.

This rearrangement joins TRBV6-6 to TRBJ2-7, with D hard to call. The CDR3 loop spans 13 amino acids. V gave up 6 bases and J gave up 2 bases, with 11 bases separating them. Germline values: CDR1 MNHNY, CDR2 SVGAGI (reference sequence). The CDR3 spells CASRVSKPYEQYF. The DNA for the CDR3 is TGTGCCAGCAGGGTGAGCAAGCCCTACGAGCAGTACTTC.

The rearrangement uses TRBV5-1 and TRBJ2-7; TRBD2 aligns across 7 bases. This CDR3 region has 14 residues. Germline assignment: CDR1 SGHRS and CDR2 YFSETQ. Unmatched junction bases numbered 8, after V lost 5 bases and J lost 3 bases. The CDR3 reads CASRNPSGDYEQYF. CDR3 nucleotide sequence: TGCGCCAGCAGGAATCCTAGCGGAGACTACGAGCAGTACTTC.

The chain uses TRBV2 and TRBJ2-6; tentatively, D is TRBD1 (5 bases). This CDR3 has 18 amino acids. Trimming pared 4 bases from V and 0 bases from J, leaving 16 bases between. Germline lookup yields CDR1 SNHLY and CDR2 FYNNEI. In DNA form, the CDR3 reads TGTGCCAGCAGTGCGTCCACAGGTTGGGGCTCTGGGGCCAACGTCCTGACTTTC. Its protein is CASSASTGWGSGANVLTF.